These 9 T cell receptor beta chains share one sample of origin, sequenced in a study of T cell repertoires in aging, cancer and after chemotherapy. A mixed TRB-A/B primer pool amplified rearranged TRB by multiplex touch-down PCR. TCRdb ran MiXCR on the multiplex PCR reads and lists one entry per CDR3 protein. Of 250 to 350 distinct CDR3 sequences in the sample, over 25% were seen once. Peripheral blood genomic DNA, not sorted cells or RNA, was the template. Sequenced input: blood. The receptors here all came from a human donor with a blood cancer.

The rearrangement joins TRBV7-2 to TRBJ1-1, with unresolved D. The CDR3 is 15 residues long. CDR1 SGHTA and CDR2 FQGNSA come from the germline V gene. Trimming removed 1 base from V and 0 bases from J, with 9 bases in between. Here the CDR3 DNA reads TGTGCCAGCAGCTTAGGTAGCAGCCTGAACACTGAAGCTTTCTTT. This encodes CASSLGSSLNTEAFF.

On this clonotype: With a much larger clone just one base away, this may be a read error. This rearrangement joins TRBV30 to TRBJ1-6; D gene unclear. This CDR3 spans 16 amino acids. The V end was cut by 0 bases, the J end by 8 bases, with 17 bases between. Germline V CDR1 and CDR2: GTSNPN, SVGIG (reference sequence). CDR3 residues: CAWSVATQSHHSPLHF. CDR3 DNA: TGTGCCTGGAGTGTCGCCACACAGTCTCACCATTCACCCCTCCACTTT.

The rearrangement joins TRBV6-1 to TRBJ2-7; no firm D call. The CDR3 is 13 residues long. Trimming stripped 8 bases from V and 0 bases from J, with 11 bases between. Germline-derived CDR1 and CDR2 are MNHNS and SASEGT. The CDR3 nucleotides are TGTGCCAGCGGGCAGGCCAGCTCCTACGAGCAGTACTTC. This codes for CASGQASSYEQYF.

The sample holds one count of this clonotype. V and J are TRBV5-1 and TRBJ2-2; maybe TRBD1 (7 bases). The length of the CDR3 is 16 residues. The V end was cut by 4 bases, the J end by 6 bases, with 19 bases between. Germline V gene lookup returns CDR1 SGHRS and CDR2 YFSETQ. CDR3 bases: TGCGCCAGCAGCCCGGACTTGGCAGGGGGGCCCGGGGAGCTGTTTTTT. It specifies CASSPDLAGGPGELFF.

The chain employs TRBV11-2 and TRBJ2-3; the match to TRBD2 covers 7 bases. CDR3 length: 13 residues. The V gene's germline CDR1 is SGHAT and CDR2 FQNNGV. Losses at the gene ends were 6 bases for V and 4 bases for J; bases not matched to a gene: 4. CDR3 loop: CASRSREADTQYF. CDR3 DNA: TGTGCCAGCAGGTCCCGGGAGGCAGATACGCAGTATTTT.

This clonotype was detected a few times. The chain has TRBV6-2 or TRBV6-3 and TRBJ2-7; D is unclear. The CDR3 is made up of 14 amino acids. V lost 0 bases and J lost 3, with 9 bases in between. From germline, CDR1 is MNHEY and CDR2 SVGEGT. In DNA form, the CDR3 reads TGTGCCAGCAGTTACTCGGCCCCCTTCTACGAGCAGTACTTC. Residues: CASSYSAPFYEQYF.

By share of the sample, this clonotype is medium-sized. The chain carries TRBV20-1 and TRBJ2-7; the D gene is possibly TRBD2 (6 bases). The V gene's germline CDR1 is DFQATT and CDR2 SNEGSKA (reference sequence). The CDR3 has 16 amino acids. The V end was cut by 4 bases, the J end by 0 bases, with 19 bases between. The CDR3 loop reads CSATDTRGLSSYEQYF. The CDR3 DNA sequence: TGCAGTGCTACAGATACGAGGGGACTCAGCTCCTACGAGCAGTACTTC.

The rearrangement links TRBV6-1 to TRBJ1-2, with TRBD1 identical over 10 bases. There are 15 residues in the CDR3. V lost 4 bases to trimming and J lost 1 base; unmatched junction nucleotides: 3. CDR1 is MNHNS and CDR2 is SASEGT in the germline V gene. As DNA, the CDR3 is TGTGCCAGCAGTGCGGGACAGGGGCTTAACTATGGCTACACCTTC. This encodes CASSAGQGLNYGYTF.

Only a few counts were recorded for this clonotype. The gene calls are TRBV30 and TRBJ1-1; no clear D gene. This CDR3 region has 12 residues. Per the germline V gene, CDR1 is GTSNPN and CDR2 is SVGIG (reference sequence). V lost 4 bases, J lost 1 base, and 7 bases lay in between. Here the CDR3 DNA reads TGTGCCTGGACGCCAGGGAACACTGAAGCTTTCTTT. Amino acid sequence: CAWTPGNTEAFF.